These 26 T cell receptor beta chains share one sample of origin, sequenced in a study of sequential checkpoint blockade in melanoma. Repertoires were generated with immunoSEQ multiplex PCR, while TCRdb's copy carries only in-frame clones and drops some. The sample contains around 5,000 clones, 70% to 85% of which appear only once. This sample's treatment: randomized to nivolumab then ipilimumab (arm A) or the reverse (arm B). The sample consisted of CD8+ T cells sorted from blood (inferred from file names), taken from a patient given nivolumab and ipilimumab in sequence. Source of these receptors: a human patient with melanoma. Some clones in this sample may be carry-over from other donors' samples.

V is TRBV5-5 and J is TRBJ1-5; TRBD1 might be the D (5 bases). The germline gives CDR1 SGHKS, CDR2 YYEKEE (reference sequence). The CDR3 loop spans 14 amino acids. Trimming removed 2 bases at V and 0 bases at J, with 6 bases between. The CDR3 loop is CASSLQDSNQPQHF. The CDR3 nucleotides are TGTGCCAGCAGCTTACAGGATAGCAATCAGCCCCAGCATTTT.

On this clone itself: The conserved closing phenylalanine or tryptophan is absent in this CDR3, likely reflecting a read error. The rearrangement links TRBV10-2 to TRBJ1-2, with D unresolved. CDR3 size: 14 residues. The germline V gene has CDR1 WSHSY and CDR2 SAAADI. V was pared by 2 bases and J by 8 bases, with 15 bases between. The CDR3 loop is CASSETTGLWGYTC. As DNA, the CDR3 is TGCGCCAGCAGTGAGACGACCGGCTTGTGGGGCTACACCTGC.

V usage is TRBV7-8 and J usage is TRBJ2-7; 7 bases match TRBD1. Germline values: CDR1 SGHVS, CDR2 FQNEAQ. The CDR3 covers 15 residues. V lost 0 bases to trimming and J lost 4 bases; unmatched junction nucleotides: 6. The CDR3 protein is CASSLAGTAFYEQYF. The CDR3 nucleotides are TGTGCCAGCAGCTTAGCGGGGACAGCATTTTACGAGCAGTACTTC.

The chain links TRBV19 to TRBJ2-3; D is uncertain. V shed 1 base and J shed 4 bases, with 6 bases lying between them. Germline V CDR1 and CDR2: LNHDA, SQIVND (reference sequence). The CDR3 spans 13 residues. CDR3 sequence reads: CASSIVRADTQYF. In DNA form, the CDR3 reads TGTGCCAGTAGTATAGTTAGAGCAGATACGCAGTATTTT.

The rearrangement uses TRBV7-9 and TRBJ2-3; TRBD2 agrees at 9 bases. Per germline, CDR1 SEHNR and CDR2 FQNEAQ (reference sequence). The CDR3 runs to 14 residues. V gave up 3 bases and J gave up 4 bases; unmatched junction bases: 2. The CDR3 loop is CASSFSSGADTQYF. CDR3 bases: TGTGCCAGCAGCTTCTCTAGCGGGGCAGATACGCAGTATTTT.

A note on this clone: Other DNA sequences of this sample code for an identical CDR3. The rearrangement links TRBV9 to TRBJ1-2; D gene ambiguous. The CDR3 spans 12 residues. V was shortened by 4 bases and J by 4 bases, with 8 bases between the two germline ends. Germline CDR1 SGDLS, CDR2 YYNGEE. CDR3 DNA sequence: TGTGCCAGCAGCCCTAACAGCTATGGCTACACCTTC. Translating it yields CASSPNSYGYTF.

The V and J genes are TRBV27 and TRBJ2-7; D might be TRBD1 (6 bases). The CDR3 is 13 amino acids. Germline values: CDR1 MNHEY, CDR2 SMNVEV (reference sequence). The V and J ends lost 0 bases and 6 bases respectively, with 9 bases between them. This CDR3 reads CASSLSGRGEQYF. In DNA form, the CDR3 reads TGTGCCAGCAGTTTATCTGGCAGGGGCGAGCAGTACTTC.

In this sample, this clone turned up a few times. V and J are TRBV9 and TRBJ1-2; 8 bases align to TRBD1. The J segment lost 2 bases and the V segment lost 3 bases, leaving 12 bases of the junction unmatched. The CDR3 has 17 residues. Germline V gene data show CDR1 as SGDLS and CDR2 as YYNGEE. CDR3 residues: CASSAQQRRTGNYGYTF. The DNA for the CDR3 is TGTGCCAGCAGCGCCCAACAACGGAGGACAGGGAACTATGGCTACACCTTC. The full variable domain, rest sourced from reference TRBV9 and TRBJ1-2, is DSGVTQTPKHLITATGQRVTLRCSPRSGDLSVYWYQQSLDQGLQFLIQYYNGEERAKGNILERFSAQQFPDLHSELNLSSLELGDSALYFCASSAQQRRTGNYGYTFGSGTRLTVV.

This clone turned up a few times. V is TRBV7-9 and J is TRBJ1-5, with no clear D. Germline loops: CDR1 SEHNR, CDR2 FQNEAQ (reference sequence). V was shortened by 4 bases and J by 6 bases, with 7 bases between the two germline ends. The CDR3 sequence is 12 residues long. The CDR3 nucleotides read TGTGCCAGCAGCTCGGGGTTTCAGCCCCAGCATTTT. Translation gives CASSSGFQPQHF.

V and J are TRBV7-6 and TRBJ1-1; 7 positions match TRBD1. V shed 7 bases and J 0 bases; nucleotides not matched to a gene: 5. This CDR3 region has 14 residues. Germline CDR1 SGHVS, CDR2 FNYEAQ. This CDR3 reads CASKKDRLNTEAFF. CDR3 sequence (DNA): TGTGCCAGCAAGAAGGACAGGTTGAACACTGAAGCTTTCTTT.

This clone was seen more than once but under ten times. This sequence joins TRBV5-1 and TRBJ2-1; weak D call: TRBD2 (6 bases). The CDR3 has 15 residues. Germline CDR1 reads SGHRS; CDR2 reads YFSETQ. Trimming shortened V by 4 bases and J by 0 bases, and 11 bases separated the two germline ends. DNA for the CDR3: TGCGCCAGCAGCCGACTAGGGAGCTCCTACAATGAGCAGTTCTTC. It translates to CASSRLGSSYNEQFF.

This clone was found a few times. V and J are TRBV7-9 and TRBJ2-7; 10 nucleotides match TRBD1. The CDR3 consists of 14 residues. Germline CDR1 is SEHNR and CDR2 is FQNEAQ (reference sequence). With 7 bases clipped from V and 6 bases from J, the junction kept 9 bases outside the gene matches. CDR3 DNA: TGTGCCAGCACACGAGGGACAGGGGCGGCCGAGCAGTACTTC. Its translation: CASTRGTGAAEQYF.

The chain joins TRBV5-1 to TRBJ1-5, with 8 bases aligning to TRBD1. V shed 4 bases and J 1 base; nucleotides not matched to a gene: 4. The germline V gene has CDR1 SGHRS and CDR2 YFSETQ. The CDR3 runs to 15 residues. In DNA form, the CDR3 reads TGCGCCAGCAGCCCGGCAGGGGGCAGCAATCAGCCCCAGCATTTT. Protein sequence: CASSPAGGSNQPQHF.

The chain combines TRBV7-9 with TRBJ2-5; TRBD2 matches 11 bases. This CDR3 has 15 residues. With 6 bases clipped from V and 3 bases from J, the junction kept 6 bases outside the gene matches. CDR1 is SEHNR, CDR2 FQNEAQ, per germline (reference sequence). The CDR3: CASSHLAGGKETQYF. The CDR3 nucleotides read TGTGCCAGCAGTCATCTAGCGGGGGGAAAAGAGACCCAGTACTTC.

The chain joins TRBV15 to TRBJ1-1; TRBD1 aligns across 12 bases. The trim removed 0 bases at V and 4 bases at J, leaving 24 bases unmatched. The CDR3 loop spans 23 amino acids. CDR1 and CDR2 from the germline V gene are LNHNV and YYDKDF (reference sequence). CDR3 nucleotide sequence: TGTGCCACCAGCAGAGATTATAGGGATTCCTCCGGGACAGGGGGCAAGTGGGGCACTGAAGCTTTCTTT. It yields the protein CATSRDYRDSSGTGGKWGTEAFF. Filled out from reference TRBV15 and TRBJ1-1, the complete variable domain reads DAMVIQNPRYQVTQFGKPVTLSCSQTLNHNVMYWYQQKSSQAPKLLFHYYDKDFNNEADTPDNFQSRRPNTSFCFLDIRSPGLGDTAMYLCATSRDYRDSSGTGGKWGTEAFFGQGTRLTVV.

This clone showed up just a few times. The genes are TRBV6-6 and TRBJ1-3; D may be TRBD1 (5 bases). CDR1 and CDR2 (germline): MNHNY, SVGAGI (reference sequence). Trimming took off 6 bases at V and 14 bases at J, with 11 bases between the two ends. This CDR3 region has 10 residues. The CDR3 loop reads CASRAGPLYF. The CDR3 region has the DNA TGTGCCAGCAGGGCGGGACCGCTATATTTT.

The chain links TRBV4-1 to TRBJ2-1, with 13 bases lining up with TRBD2. Looked up from germline, CDR1 is MGHRA and CDR2 is YSYEKL. The CDR3 is made up of 16 amino acids. J was trimmed by 4 bases and V by 2 bases; bases with no gene match: 2. CDR3 nucleotide sequence: TGCGCCAGCAGCCAAATACTAGCGGGGGGGTACAATGAGCAGTTCTTC. This translates into CASSQILAGGYNEQFF.

The chain has TRBV12-5 and TRBJ1-1; D unresolved. V was cut by 5 bases and J by 3 bases, with 10 bases left in between. The CDR3 contains 13 residues. Germline CDR1 reads LGHNT; CDR2 reads FRNRAP. Here the CDR3 DNA reads TGTGCTAGTGGTACGTACGAGGACACTGAAGCTTTCTTT. Translation: CASGTYEDTEAFF.

The CDR3 nucleotides are TGCGCCAGCAGCCAAGATTTGCGGGGCGCTGGGGCCAACGTCCTGACTTTC. It specifies CASSQDLRGAGANVLTF. V and J are TRBV4-1 and TRBJ2-6; D possibly corresponds to TRBD2 (6 bases). Trimming cost V 0 bases and J 2 bases, with 11 bases left between them. The CDR3 totals 17 residues. Looked up from germline, CDR1 is MGHRA and CDR2 is YSYEKL.

The V call is TRBV7-8, the J call TRBJ1-2; 9 bases fit TRBD1. The junction had 8 bases not matched to a gene; V was cut back by 5 bases and J by 7 bases. CDR1 SGHVS and CDR2 FQNEAQ come from the germline V gene. The CDR3 has 14 amino acids. The CDR3 coding sequence is TGTGCCAGCAGCCAACTGGGACAGGGCATTGGCTACACCTTC. It encodes CASSQLGQGIGYTF.

Note on this clone: A far larger clone is one base from this, pointing to a likely read error. Other DNA sequences within the sample encode an identical CDR3. The chain has TRBV27 and TRBJ2-7, with D maybe TRBD2 (6 bases). There are 14 residues in the CDR3. Germline V gives CDR1 MNHEY, CDR2 SMNVEV (reference sequence). V lost 7 bases to trimming and J lost 6 bases, with 19 bases between them. Here the CDR3 DNA reads TGTGCCAGCACACGAGGGACTGGGGCGGCCGAGCAGTACTTC. Translation: CASTRGTGAAEQYF.

This clone was seen once. This rearrangement joins TRBV5-8 to TRBJ1-2; maybe TRBD1 (6 bases). Trimming removed 9 bases from V and 0 bases from J, with 12 bases in between. The CDR3 has 13 residues. Germline V CDR1 and CDR2: SGHTS, YDEGEE. The CDR3 reads CAIGRGANYGYTF. In DNA, the CDR3 is TGTGCCATCGGGAGGGGGGCTAACTATGGCTACACCTTC. Combining the CDR3 with reference TRBV5-8 and TRBJ1-2 gives the whole variable domain EAGVTQSPTHLIKTRGQQATLRCSPISGHTSVYWYQQALGLGLQFLLWYDEGEERNRGNFPPRFSGRQFPNYSSELNVNALELEDSALYLCAIGRGANYGYTFGSGTRLTVV.

This clone was detected only a few times. J is TRBJ2-3 and V is TRBV7-3, with 9 positions matching TRBD2. The CDR3 totals 14 residues. V lost 5 bases, J lost 5 bases, and 5 bases stayed unmatched. CDR1 is SGHTA, CDR2 FQGTGA, per germline. The CDR3 nucleotides read TGTGCCAGCAGCCCGGGCGGGGGGGTAGATACGCAGTATTTT. Amino acid sequence: CASSPGGGVDTQYF.

This rearrangement joins TRBV7-2 to TRBJ1-2; D is undetermined. CDR1 SGHTA and CDR2 FQGNSA come from the germline V gene. The CDR3 loop spans 14 amino acids. Trimming removed 5 bases at V and 0 bases at J, with 10 bases between. In DNA, the CDR3 is TGTGCCAGCAGCCCTAGCGGAGCTAACTATGGCTACACCTTC. This sequence encodes CASSPSGANYGYTF.

V usage is TRBV18 and J usage is TRBJ1-2; no clear D gene. V was clipped by 0 bases and J by 6 bases, with 11 bases between them. The CDR3 spans 14 residues. The germline V gene encodes CDR1 KGHSH and CDR2 LQKENI. DNA of the CDR3: TGTGCCAGCTCACCACCCGGCAGGCAGAATGGCTACACCTTC. This codes for CASSPPGRQNGYTF.

This clone was observed a single time. The chain couples TRBV5-6 to TRBJ2-1, with a tentative D call TRBD2 (7 bases). The CDR3 has 14 amino acids. Germline assignment: CDR1 SGHDT and CDR2 YYEEEE. Between the trimmed V and J ends, which lost 6 bases and 9 bases, there was a span of 19 bases. DNA of the CDR3: TGTGCCAGCACCGTGGCGGGGGCTCAGGGTGAGCAGTTCTTC. Translated: CASTVAGAQGEQFF.